What follows are 4 T cell receptor beta chains derived from one specimen sequenced in a study of blood T cells in healthy people across ages. It was with a sample-barcoded 5' primer and a J-beta primer mix that a second PCR of about 7 to 12 cycles was run. TCRdb ran MiXCR on the 5' RACE reads and lists one entry per CDR3 protein. The sample consists of hundreds of thousands of distinct CDR3 sequences, around 25% of them appearing once. The same specimen was also included in a second study, on T cells of mothers and their children.

Specimen: blood. Every receptor here comes from a boy aged 10-17 years in good health.

The CDR3 bases are TGTGCCAGCAGTCTAAACCTGCAGAAACTGTTTTTT. Amino acid sequence: CASSLNLQKLFF. The V call is TRBV12-3 or TRBV12-4, the J call TRBJ1-4; D remains ambiguous. Trimming took 5 bases from V and 11 from J, leaving 12 bases between them. The CDR3 is 12 amino acids.

This clonotype was counted a few times. The chain carries TRBV28 and TRBJ1-4, with a tentative D call TRBD1 (5 bases). V was trimmed by 5 bases and J by 7 bases, leaving 26 bases between them. There are 18 residues in the CDR3. CDR1 is MDHEN and CDR2 is SYDVKM in the germline V gene. DNA of the CDR3: TGTGCCAGCAGTCTCCCTGACAGCGGAGCTAACGGAGGTGAAAAACTGTTTTTT. Its translation is CASSLPDSGANGGEKLFF.

The chain couples TRBV12-3 or TRBV12-4 to TRBJ2-7; no reliable D call. The V end was cut by 5 bases, the J end by 0 bases, with 26 bases between. The CDR3 is 19 residues long. CDR3 coding DNA: TGTGCCAGCAGTCCCCACGGGTCGGGTGGATCTTTGGGCTCCTACGAGCAGTACTTC. Translation gives CASSPHGSGGSLGSYEQYF.

J is TRBJ2-5 and V is TRBV5-1; 10 bases are shared with TRBD1. The CDR3 totals 15 residues. Trimming removed 4 bases from V and 5 bases from J; junction bases left unmatched: 8. Germline V gene lookup returns CDR1 SGHRS and CDR2 YFSETQ. The CDR3 coding sequence is TGCGCCAGCAGCCGATCGGGGACAGGGGAGGAGACCCAGTACTTC. Its protein is CASSRSGTGEETQYF.